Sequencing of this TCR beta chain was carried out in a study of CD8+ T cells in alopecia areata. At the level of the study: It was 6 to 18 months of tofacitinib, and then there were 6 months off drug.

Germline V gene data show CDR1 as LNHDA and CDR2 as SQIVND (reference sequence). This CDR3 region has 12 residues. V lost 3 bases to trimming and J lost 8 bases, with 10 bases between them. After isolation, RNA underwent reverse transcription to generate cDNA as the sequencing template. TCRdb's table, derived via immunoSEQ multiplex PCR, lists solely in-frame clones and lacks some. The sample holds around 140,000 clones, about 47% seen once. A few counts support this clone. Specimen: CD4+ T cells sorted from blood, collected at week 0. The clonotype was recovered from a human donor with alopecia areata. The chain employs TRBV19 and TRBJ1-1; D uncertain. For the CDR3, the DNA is TGTGCCAGTAGTATGAAAAGGGCGGAAGCTTTCTTT. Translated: CASSMKRAEAFF.